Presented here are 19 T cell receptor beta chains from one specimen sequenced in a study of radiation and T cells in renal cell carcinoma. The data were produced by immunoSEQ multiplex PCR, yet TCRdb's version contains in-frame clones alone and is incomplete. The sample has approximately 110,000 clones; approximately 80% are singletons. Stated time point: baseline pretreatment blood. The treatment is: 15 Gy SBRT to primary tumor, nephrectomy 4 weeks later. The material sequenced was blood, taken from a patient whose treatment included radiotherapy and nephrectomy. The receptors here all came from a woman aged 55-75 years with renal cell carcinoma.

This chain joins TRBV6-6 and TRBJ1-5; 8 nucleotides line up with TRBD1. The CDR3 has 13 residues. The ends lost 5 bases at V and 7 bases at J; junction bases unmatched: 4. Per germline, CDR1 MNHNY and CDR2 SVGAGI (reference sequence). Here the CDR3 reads CASSTGGYQPQHF. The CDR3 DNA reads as TGTGCCAGCAGTACAGGGGGGTACCAGCCCCAGCATTTT.

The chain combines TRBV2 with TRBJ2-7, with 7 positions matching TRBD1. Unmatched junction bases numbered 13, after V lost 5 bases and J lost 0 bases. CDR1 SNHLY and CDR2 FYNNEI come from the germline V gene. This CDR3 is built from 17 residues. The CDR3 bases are TGTGCCAGCAGTTATGACAGGGTAACCCTTCGCTCCTACGAGCAGTACTTC. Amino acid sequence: CASSYDRVTLRSYEQYF. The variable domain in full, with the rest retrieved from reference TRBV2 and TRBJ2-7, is EPEVTQTPSHQVTQMGQEVILRCVPISNHLYFYWYRQILGQKVEFLVSFYNNEISEKSEIFDDQFSVERPDGSNFTLKIRSTKLEDSAMYFCASSYDRVTLRSYEQYFGPGTRLTVT.

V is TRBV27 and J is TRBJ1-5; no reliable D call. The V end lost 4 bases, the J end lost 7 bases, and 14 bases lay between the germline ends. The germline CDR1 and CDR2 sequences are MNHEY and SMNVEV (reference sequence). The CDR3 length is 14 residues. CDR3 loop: CASSSLGLRQPQHF. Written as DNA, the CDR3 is TGTGCCAGCAGTTCCCTCGGTCTACGACAGCCCCAGCATTTT.

The CDR3 nucleotides read TGTGCCATCAGTGAGTCTTGGGCACGCGAAGCTTTCTTT. This translates into CAISESWAREAFF. The genes are TRBV10-3 and TRBJ1-1, with D uncertain. CDR1 and CDR2 (germline): ENHRY, SYGVKD. V was cut by 0 bases and J by 8 bases, with 10 bases left in between. This CDR3 has 13 amino acids.

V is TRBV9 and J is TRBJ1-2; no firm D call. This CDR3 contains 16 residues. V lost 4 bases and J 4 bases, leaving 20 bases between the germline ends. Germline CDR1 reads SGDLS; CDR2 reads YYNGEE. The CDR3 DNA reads TGTGCCAGCAGCATCAGTCAGAGGATTCAACCCTATGGCTACACCTTC. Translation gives CASSISQRIQPYGYTF.

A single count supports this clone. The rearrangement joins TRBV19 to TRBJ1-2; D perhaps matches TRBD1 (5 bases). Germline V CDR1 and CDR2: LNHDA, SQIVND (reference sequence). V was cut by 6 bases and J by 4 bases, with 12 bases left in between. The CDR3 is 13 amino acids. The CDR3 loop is CASRLGPSYGYTF. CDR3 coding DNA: TGTGCCAGTAGATTGGGACCGTCCTATGGCTACACCTTC.

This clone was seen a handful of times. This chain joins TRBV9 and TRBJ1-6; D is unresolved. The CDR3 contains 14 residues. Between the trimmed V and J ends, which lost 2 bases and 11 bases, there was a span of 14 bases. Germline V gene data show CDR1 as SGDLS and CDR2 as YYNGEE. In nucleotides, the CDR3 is TGTGCCAGCAGCGTCGACACGACTGAAGCACCCCTCCACTTT. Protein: CASSVDTTEAPLHF.

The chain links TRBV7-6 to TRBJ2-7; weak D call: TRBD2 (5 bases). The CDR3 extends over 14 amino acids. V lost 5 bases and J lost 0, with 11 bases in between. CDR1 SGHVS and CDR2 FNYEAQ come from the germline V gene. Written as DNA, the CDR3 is TGTGCCAGCAGCCGAGGGAGCTCCTCCTACGAGCAGTACTTC. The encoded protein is CASSRGSSSYEQYF.

The CDR3 coding sequence is TGTGCCAGCCTAACTTCCGGGGTGAACAATGAGCAGTTCTTC. Its protein product is CASLTSGVNNEQFF. The V call is TRBV27, the J call TRBJ2-1; D possibly corresponds to TRBD2 (5 bases). The CDR3 runs to 14 residues. Germline CDR1 and CDR2: MNHEY and SMNVEV (reference sequence). The ends were cut back, 8 bases at V and 5 bases at J, with 16 bases in the middle.

The CDR3 DNA reads as TGTGCCAGCAGCCTGGGAGTTTCTGGAAACACCATATATTTT. As protein: CASSLGVSGNTIYF. The gene calls are TRBV5-6 and TRBJ1-3; D remains ambiguous. With 4 bases removed from V and 1 base from J, the gap between germline ends came to 9 bases. Germline V gene sequence: CDR1 SGHDT, CDR2 YYEEEE. CDR3 length equals 14 residues.

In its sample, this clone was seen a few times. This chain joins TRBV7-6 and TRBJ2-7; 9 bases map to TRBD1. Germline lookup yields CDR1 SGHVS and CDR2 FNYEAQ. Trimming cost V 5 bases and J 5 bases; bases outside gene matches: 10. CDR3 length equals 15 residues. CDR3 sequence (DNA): TGTGCCAGCAGCCTCGCTTGGGACAGGGCCGACGAGCAGTACTTC. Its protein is CASSLAWDRADEQYF. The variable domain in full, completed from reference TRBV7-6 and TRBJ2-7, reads GAGVSQSPRYKVTKRGQDVALRCDPISGHVSLYWYRQALGQGPEFLTYFNYEAQQDKSGLPNDRFSAERPEGSISTLTIQRTEQRDSAMYRCASSLAWDRADEQYFGPGTRLTVT.

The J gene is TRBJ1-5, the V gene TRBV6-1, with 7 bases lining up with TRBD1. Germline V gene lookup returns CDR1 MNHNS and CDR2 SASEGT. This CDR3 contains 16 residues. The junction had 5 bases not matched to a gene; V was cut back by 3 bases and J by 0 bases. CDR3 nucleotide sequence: TGTGCCAGCAGTGATGGGACAGCATATAGCAATCAGCCCCAGCATTTT. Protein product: CASSDGTAYSNQPQHF.

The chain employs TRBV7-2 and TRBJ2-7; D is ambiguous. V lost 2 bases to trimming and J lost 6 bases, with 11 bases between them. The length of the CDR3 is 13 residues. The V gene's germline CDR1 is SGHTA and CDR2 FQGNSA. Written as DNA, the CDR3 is TGTGCCAGCAGCTTATCCGCTACGATCGAGCAGTACTTC. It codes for CASSLSATIEQYF.

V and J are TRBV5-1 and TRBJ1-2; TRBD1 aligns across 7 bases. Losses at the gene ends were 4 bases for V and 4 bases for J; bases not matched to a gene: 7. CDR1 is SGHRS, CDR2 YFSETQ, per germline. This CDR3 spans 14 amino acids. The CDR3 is CASSHDRDSYGYTF. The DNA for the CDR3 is TGCGCCAGCAGCCACGACAGGGACAGCTATGGCTACACCTTC.

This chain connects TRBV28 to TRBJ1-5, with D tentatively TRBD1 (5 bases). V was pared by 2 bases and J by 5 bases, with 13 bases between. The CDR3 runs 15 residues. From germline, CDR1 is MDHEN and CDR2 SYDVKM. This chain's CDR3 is CASSLMAGYYQPQHF. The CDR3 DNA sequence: TGTGCCAGCAGTTTAATGGCAGGGTATTATCAGCCCCAGCATTTT. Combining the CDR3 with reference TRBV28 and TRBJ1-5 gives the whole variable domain DVKVTQSSRYLVKRTGEKVFLECVQDMDHENMFWYRQDPGLGLRLIYFSYDVKMKEKGDIPEGYSVSREKKERFSLILESASTNQTSMYLCASSLMAGYYQPQHFGDGTRLSIL.

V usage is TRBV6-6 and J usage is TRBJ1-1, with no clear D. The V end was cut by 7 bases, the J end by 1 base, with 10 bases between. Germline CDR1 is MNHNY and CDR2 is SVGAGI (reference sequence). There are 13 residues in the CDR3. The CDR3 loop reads CASKFAENTEAFF. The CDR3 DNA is TGTGCCAGCAAATTCGCGGAGAACACTGAAGCTTTCTTT.

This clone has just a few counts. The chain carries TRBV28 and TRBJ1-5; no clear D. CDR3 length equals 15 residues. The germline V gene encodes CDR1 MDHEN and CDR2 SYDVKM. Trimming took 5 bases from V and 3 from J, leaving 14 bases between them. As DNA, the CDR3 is TGTGCCAGCAGTCCAAGCGCCTCCCTCAATCAGCCCCAGCATTTT. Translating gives CASSPSASLNQPQHF.

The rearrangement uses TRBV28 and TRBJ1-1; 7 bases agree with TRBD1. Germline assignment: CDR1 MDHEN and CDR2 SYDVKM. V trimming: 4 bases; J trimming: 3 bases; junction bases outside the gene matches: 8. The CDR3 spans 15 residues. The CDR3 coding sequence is TGTGCCAGCAGTTCCGGGACAGTATATTACACTGAAGCTTTCTTT. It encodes CASSSGTVYYTEAFF.

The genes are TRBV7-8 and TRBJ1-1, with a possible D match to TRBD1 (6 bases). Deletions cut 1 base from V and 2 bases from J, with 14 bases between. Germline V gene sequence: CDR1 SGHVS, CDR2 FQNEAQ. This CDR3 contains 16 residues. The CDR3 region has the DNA TGTGCCAGCAGCTTAGGGCAGGGGAGAGGAAACACTGAAGCTTTCTTT. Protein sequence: CASSLGQGRGNTEAFF.